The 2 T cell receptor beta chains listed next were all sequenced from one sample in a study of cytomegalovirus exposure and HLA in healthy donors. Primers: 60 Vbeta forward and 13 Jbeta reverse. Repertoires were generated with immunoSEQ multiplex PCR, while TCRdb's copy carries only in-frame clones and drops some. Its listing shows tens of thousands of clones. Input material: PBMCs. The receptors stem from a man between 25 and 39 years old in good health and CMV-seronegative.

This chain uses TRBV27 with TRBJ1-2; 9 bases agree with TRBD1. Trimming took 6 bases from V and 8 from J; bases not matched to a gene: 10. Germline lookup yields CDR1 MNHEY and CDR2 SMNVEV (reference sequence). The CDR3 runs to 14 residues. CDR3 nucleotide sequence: TGTGCCAGCAGGCCCACAGGGGGCCGCCGGGGCTACACCTTC. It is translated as CASRPTGGRRGYTF.

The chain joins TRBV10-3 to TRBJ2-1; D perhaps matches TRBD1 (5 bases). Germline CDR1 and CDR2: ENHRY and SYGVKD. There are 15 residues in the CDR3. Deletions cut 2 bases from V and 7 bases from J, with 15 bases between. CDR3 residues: CAISETQGTDNEQFF. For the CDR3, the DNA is TGTGCCATCAGTGAGACCCAGGGAACCGATAATGAGCAGTTCTTC.